This TCR beta chain was retrieved from a study of Graves' ophthalmopathy and Graves' hyperthyroidism. Overall study: At initial diagnosis, peripheral blood was obtained, and this preceded any treatment.

Germline values: CDR1 ENHRY, CDR2 SYGVKD. The CDR3 covers 13 residues. Trimming shortened V by 6 bases and J by 5 bases, and 11 bases separated the two germline ends. This clonotype was counted at least ten times. RNA transcripts served as template for amplifying TCR beta CDR3 sequences. The library came from an HTBI-primed first-round RT-PCR and a second-round multiplex PCR. TCRdb re-called the multiplex PCR reads with MiXCR, one entry per CDR3 protein. The data show about 700,000 distinct CDR3 sequences, over 40% seen once. The PBMCs had their origin in 10 ml of fresh peripheral blood. This clonotype was obtained from an adult man with Graves' ophthalmopathy. Material for sequencing was peripheral blood. The V gene is TRBV10-3, the J gene TRBJ1-5, with a tentative D call TRBD1 (5 bases). CDR3 sequence reads: CAIRGTGDQPQHF. The CDR3 DNA follows: TGTGCCATCAGGGGGACCGGAGATCAGCCCCAGCATTTT.